The rows below give T cell receptor beta chains drawn from one sample of a study of cytomegalovirus exposure and HLA in healthy donors. The method was immunoSEQ multiplex PCR; TCRdb's version includes in-frame clones alone and lacks a portion of them. The table shows under 150,000 clones, with 80% to 85% occurring only once. Sequenced material: PBMCs. These receptors were obtained from a boy under 18 in good health and CMV-seronegative. Each CDR3 is given with its conserved first and last residue. Clone size is given for some rows only: seen once, a few or many times, or a class if the clone is expanded.

abundance,v_gene,CDR3aa
.,TRBV13,CASSLKREGRETQYF
few,TRBV4-2,CASSPAGQAYNEQFF
few,TRBV27,CASRYRENTEAFF
.,TRBV7-9,CASSLVSSGNTIYF
.,TRBV7-6,CASSHREEKLFF
.,TRBV5-1,CASSLGPGTSGNYEQYF
.,TRBV18,CASSPNGQGAGDGYTF
.,TRBV5-4,CASRRWGGSTDTQYF
.,TRBV7-9,CASTRQGVNTEAFF
once,TRBV7-9,CASSASIYEQYF
.,TRBV7-9,CASSLPGGGAYGYTF
.,TRBV6-5,CASSNRVGYTF
.,TRBV5-1,CASSFRTGEHYGYTF
.,TRBV2,CASSPTYRHSSYEQYF
.,TRBV10-1,CASSGTACPQETQYF
.,TRBV5-1,CASSLGLAGSYNEQFF
.,TRBV5-1,CASSFGTSSNTGELFF
few,TRBV19,CASRQQGGSYEQYF
.,TRBV6-1,CATQQGDTGWHEQYF
.,TRBV30,CAWSLRENSPLHF
few,TRBV4-1,CASSLSPGVGVSSYEQYF
few,TRBV5-6,CASSLYTEAFF
once,TRBV15,CATSREGSGSSYEQYF
.,TRBV7-2,CASSLRGRGETQYF
.,TRBV19,CASSMGLQRTGVYEQYF
.,TRBV19,CASSIGRGNQPQHF
.,TRBV14,CASRSLRGTEAFF
.,TRBV7-9,CASSSGQGSYEQYF
.,TRBV19,CASSNTGVSYEQYF
.,TRBV5-1,CASSSGLAGGRGEQFF
.,TRBV2,CASSGRLGAKFF
.,TRBV4-1,CASSQGAGLYTF
.,TRBV7-8,CASSYARGQLPDTQYF
.,TRBV7-2,CASSLHLAGGDEQYF
.,TRBV29-1,CSVEGAGAADTQYF
.,TRBV27,CASSADRGRYEQYF
.,TRBV25-1,CASSHGLAPDTQYF
.,TRBV9,CASSPRPGGELFF
.,TRBV30,CAWSPGLAGKNQFF
.,TRBV29-1,CSVSGQGVAEQYF
.,TRBV9,CASSPRELWSTEAFF
.,TRBV5-4,CASSPATSGRNTGELFF
.,TRBV7-3,CASSLTEGELFF
.,TRBV5-4,CASRRDLGAGELFF
.,TRBV15,CATSRDGVAAIGTDTQYF
.,TRBV6-1,CASRGTQGRNNEQYF
.,TRBV6-5,CASSYSSVGAYNEQFF
once,TRBV10-2,CASPGENSPLHF
.,TRBV7-2,CASSLGPGSTDTQYF
.,TRBV6-5,CASSYSPTGWNTEASF